This is a list of T cell receptor beta chains from one sample in a study of blood T cell repertoires in COVID-19. Profiling relied on immunoSEQ multiplex PCR, and the TCRdb table lists in-frame clones only, not all of them. The table includes 400,000 to 450,000 clones, 88% detected once. Sample: peripheral blood. The receptors come from a woman aged 50 to 60 with COVID-19, enrolled during active disease. The CDR3 runs from the conserved cysteine through the conserved F or W. D genes are given only for firm matches. A row's size may be missing; if present it is once, few, many or a size class.

d_gene | j_gene | abundance | v_gene | CDR3nt | CDR3aa
NA | TRBJ1-2 | NA | TRBV4-1 | TGCGCCAGCAGTCTTCAGGGCGCTAACTATGGCTACACCTTC | CASSLQGANYGYTF
NA | TRBJ1-1 | once | TRBV14 | TGTGCCAGCAGCCAAGCTGGCAGGGCGGAAGCTTTCTTT | CASSQAGRAEAFF
TRBD1 | TRBJ2-7 | NA | TRBV5-4 | TGTGCCAGCAGCTCGCTGACAGGGAAGGTTTCCTACGAGCAGTACTTC | CASSSLTGKVSYEQYF
NA | TRBJ2-1 | NA | TRBV5-1 | TGCGCCAGCAGCTTATCTGGGGGGTGGAGCAATGAGCAGTTCTTC | CASSLSGGWSNEQFF
NA | TRBJ1-1 | NA | TRBV6-5 | TGTGCCAGCAGCCGTCCGGGGTTCGAAGCTTTCTTT | CASSRPGFEAFF
NA | TRBJ1-1 | NA | TRBV11-2 | TGTGCCAGCAGCGAAACAATGAACACTGAAGCTTTCTTT | CASSETMNTEAFF
TRBD1 | TRBJ1-2 | NA | TRBV5-1 | TGCGCCAGCAGCTTGGAGCAGGGGGCGTATGGCTACACCTTC | CASSLEQGAYGYTF
TRBD2 | TRBJ2-3 | NA | TRBV19 | TGTGCCAGTAGTATCATAGCGGGGCCCACAGATACGCAGTATTTT | CASSIIAGPTDTQYF
NA | TRBJ2-5 | NA | TRBV6-5 | TGTGCCAGCACCCCAGACCAGGGCTTGGAGACCCAGTACTTC | CASTPDQGLETQYF
TRBD1 | TRBJ1-2 | NA | TRBV4-1 | TGCGCCAGCAGCTCCCGGTCCAGGGGACAGCATGGCTACACCTTC | CASSSRSRGQHGYTF
NA | TRBJ2-7 | NA | TRBV5-6 | TGTGCCAGCAGCTTAGGCTCGGGCTACGAGCAGTACTTC | CASSLGSGYEQYF
NA | TRBJ2-1 | NA | TRBV5-1 | TGCGCCAGCAGCTTGGGGGGCTCCGACAATGAGCAGTTCTTC | CASSLGGSDNEQFF
TRBD1 | TRBJ1-2 | once | TRBV11-2 | TGTGCCAGCAGCTTAGATACCGGGACAGCTTTTAACTATGGCTACACCTTC | CASSLDTGTAFNYGYTF
NA | TRBJ1-2 | NA | TRBV19 | TGTGCCAGTACCCCTACGGGGGGAGTCGGCTATGGCTACACCTTC | CASTPTGGVGYGYTF
TRBD1 | TRBJ1-2 | once | TRBV27 | TGTGCCAGCAGAACCACAAACAGGGGGCTAGTATATGGCTACACCTTC | CASRTTNRGLVYGYTF
TRBD1 | TRBJ1-1 | NA | TRBV18 | TGTGCCAGCTCGGACAGGGGGCCCGACGCTTTCTTT | CASSDRGPDAFF
NA | TRBJ1-2 | NA | TRBV6-5 | TGTGCCAGCAGTTACTCGGGAGGGTCCTATGGCTACACCTTC | CASSYSGGSYGYTF
TRBD1 | TRBJ2-3 | NA | TRBV5-1 | TGCGCCAGCAGACTGACAGGGGATGGAACAGATACGCAGTATTTT | CASRLTGDGTDTQYF
TRBD2 | TRBJ2-2 | NA | TRBV7-9 | TGTGCCAGCAGCTCGCCCAAGACTAGCGGGGGTGCGGCCGGGGAGCTGTTTTTT | CASSSPKTSGGAAGELFF
NA | TRBJ1-1 | NA | TRBV3-1/TRBV3-2 | TGTGCCAGCAGCCAAGGGGGGGACACTGAAGCTTTCTTT | CASSQGGDTEAFF
NA | TRBJ2-1 | NA | TRBV5-1 | TGCGCCAGCAGCTTGGAGATAGGACAGTCCTACAATGAGCAGTTCTTC | CASSLEIGQSYNEQFF
TRBD2 | TRBJ2-7 | few | TRBV28 | TGTGCCAGCAGGTCTAGCGGTTACGAGCAGTACTTC | CASRSSGYEQYF
NA | TRBJ2-7 | few | TRBV11-1 | TGTGCCAGCAGCCCCGGTAGGAGAGGTGAATACGAGCAGTACTTC | CASSPGRRGEYEQYF
NA | TRBJ2-2 | once | TRBV29-1 | TGCAGCGTTCAAAAAGCGGACACCGGGGAGCTGTTTTTT | CSVQKADTGELFF
NA | TRBJ2-7 | NA | TRBV6-1 | TGTGCCAGCAGTGAGGGCTATTCCTACGAGCAGTACTTC | CASSEGYSYEQYF
NA | TRBJ1-4 | NA | TRBV6-5 | TGTGCCAGCAGTCCCAATCCGCGGGAGCATGAAAAACTGTTTTTT | CASSPNPREHEKLFF
NA | TRBJ1-2 | few | TRBV5-1 | TGCGCCAGCAGCTTGGTAGGGGAAGTTTCTGGCTACACCTTC | CASSLVGEVSGYTF
NA | TRBJ1-3 | NA | TRBV20-1 | TGCAGTGCTAGTATGGCCAGGGGTGCTGGAAACACCATATATTTT | CSASMARGAGNTIYF
TRBD1 | TRBJ2-6 | NA | TRBV5-4 | TGTGCCAGCAGCTGGGGGACAGGGAGGATCGAATCTGGGGCCAACGTCCTGACTTTC | CASSWGTGRIESGANVLTF
TRBD1 | TRBJ1-2 | NA | TRBV30 | TGTGCCTGGATCCTGGACAGGGGGCCCTATGGCTACACCTTC | CAWILDRGPYGYTF
TRBD1 | TRBJ1-6 | once | TRBV9 | TGTGCCAGCAGCGCTGGGGGGACAGCGATGTCACCCCTCCACTTT | CASSAGGTAMSPLHF
TRBD1 | TRBJ1-4 | NA | TRBV2 | TGTGCCAGCAGTGAAGCGCTGGGACAGTTTAATGAAAAACTGTTTTTT | CASSEALGQFNEKLFF
NA | TRBJ1-4 | NA | TRBV18 | TGTGCCAGCTCAGAAGGAGAGACTAATGAAAAACTGTTTTTT | CASSEGETNEKLFF
NA | TRBJ1-2 | NA | TRBV11-2 | TGTGCCAGCAGCTTCGGGGGGTTCTATGGCTACACCTTC | CASSFGGFYGYTF
NA | TRBJ2-2 | NA | TRBV27 | TGTGCCAGCAGCTACAGGTCGAGAACCGGGGAGCTGTTTTTT | CASSYRSRTGELFF
TRBD1 | TRBJ2-1 | NA | TRBV6-6 | TGTGCCAGCAGTGACGGACAGGGAGCCTACAATGAGCAGTTCTTC | CASSDGQGAYNEQFF
NA | TRBJ1-1 | NA | TRBV21-1 | TGTGCCAGCAGCAAAGAAAGGCGAAGGGTGACAGGGGACATGAACACTGAAGCTTTCTTT | CASSKERRRVTGDMNTEAFF
NA | TRBJ1-1 | NA | TRBV9 | TGTGCCAGCAGCGTAGGAAAGGGGGACAAGGCGAACACTGAAGCTTTCTTT | CASSVGKGDKANTEAFF
TRBD1 | TRBJ1-2 | few | TRBV9 | TGTGCCAGCAGCGTCGGGACAGCGAATGGCTACACCTTC | CASSVGTANGYTF
NA | TRBJ1-1 | NA | TRBV6-5 | TGTGCCAGCAGGCCCGCACAGGGGAACACTGAAGCTTTCTTT | CASRPAQGNTEAFF
NA | TRBJ2-5 | NA | TRBV7-9 | TGTGCCAGCAGCTTAATGGGGGGAGAGACCCAGTACTTC | CASSLMGGETQYF
NA | TRBJ2-3 | once | TRBV24-1 | TGTGCCACCAGTGATCCCGGACCTGGGGGCAGCACAGATACGCAGTATTTT | CATSDPGPGGSTDTQYF
NA | TRBJ1-2 | few | TRBV14 | TGTGCCAGCAGCCCCGGGAGGGGCCTTAACTATGGCTACACCTTC | CASSPGRGLNYGYTF
NA | TRBJ1-2 | NA | TRBV14 | TGTGCCAGCAGCGGGCCCCTGCCAGCTTATGGCTACACCTTC | CASSGPLPAYGYTF
TRBD2 | TRBJ2-7 | NA | TRBV2 | TGTGCCAGCAGGAGCGGGGGGCCCCCGAACTACGAGCAGTACTTC | CASRSGGPPNYEQYF
TRBD2 | TRBJ2-1 | NA | TRBV29-1 | TGCAGCGTTGAAAGTAGCGGGGGCCGAAGCTCCTACAATGAGCAGTTCTTC | CSVESSGGRSSYNEQFF
NA | TRBJ1-6 | few | TRBV3-1/TRBV3-2 | TGTGCCAGCAGCCCACAGGGTAACCGCTCACCCCTCCACTTT | CASSPQGNRSPLHF
TRBD2 | TRBJ2-3 | once | TRBV6-5 | TGTGCCAGCAGCGATAGCGGGGGGGCGGCAGATACGCAGTATTTT | CASSDSGGAADTQYF
TRBD1 | TRBJ1-5 | few | TRBV6-6 | TGTGCCATCGAAAGGGACAGGGGCGGGCAGCCCCAGCATTTT | CAIERDRGGQPQHF
TRBD1 | TRBJ1-4 | NA | TRBV3-1/TRBV3-2 | TGTGCCAGCAGCCAAGATTACCAGGGGGCAACTAATGAAAAACTGTTTTTT | CASSQDYQGATNEKLFF